This T cell receptor beta chain derives from a study of T cell responses to AZD1222 COVID-19 vaccine (dated by TCRdb to the early 2020s). Background on the whole study: TCR sequencing was performed for 230 to 250 trial participants, of whom about 200 were given two doses of AZD1222 and approximately 25 were given two doses of MenACWY control vaccine. Trial participants were enrolled by age into 18-55, 56-69 and 70-plus year subgroups, with about 150, 28 and 57 TCR-sequenced participants respectively.

The CDR3 has 14 amino acids, counting the end cysteine and phenylalanine. The only DNA kept is the CDR3, 42 bases in frame from the first base. Trimming removed 7 bases from V and 1 base from J, leaving 13 bases between the germline ends. CDR1 and CDR2 were assigned from the germline V gene as MNHEY and SVGAGI. What the research found in general, with its limitations: No day 14 peak-response samples were available, so repertoires were characterized only after the peak T cell response. Reportedly, close to half of the unique spike-specific TCRs recognized epitopes lying outside the regions that are mutated in the B.1.351 and B.1.1.7 variants. Participants were mostly white British, with more females than males. The authors suggested clonal diversity may have been underestimated. CD4 TCRs associated with the vaccine covered the entire spike protein, and the dominant responses were in regions 160-218 and 743-854. A significant rise in spike-specific TCR breadth and depth was observed after two AZD1222 doses relative to day 0 and relative to MenACWY recipients. The 56-69-year group was small, and its depth increase did not reach significance, likely because of low power. Only a handful of AZD1222 recipients were SARS-CoV-2 seropositive at baseline, limiting conclusions about previously exposed vaccinees.

Note on this clone: Its antigen target is currently unknown. No base quality information exists; no much larger clone differs at one position.

The CDR3 regions of human TCRbeta chains were analyzed by immunosequencing. As for the original processing: Repertoire TCRs were matched against a reference library of SARS-CoV-2-specific TCRs generated with the MIRA antigen-specificity platform. Breadth was defined as the fraction of unique TCRs that were SARS-CoV-2-associated, and depth was defined as the fraction of total T cells that were SARS-CoV-2-associated. Using the MIRA data, every spike-specific TCR was mapped to the spike region that the TCR reacted to and assigned to either a CD4 or a CD8 class. Log10-transformed breadth and depth values were compared by one-way ANOVA with Sidak's multiple comparisons tests. In its TCRdb copy, this immuneACCESS table keeps in-frame sequences only and misses some clones. Where compared with another copy, unresolved V genes explain less than half of these, and the others have no known cause. V and J calls and clone size are given by that table; D and trimming were obtained from the DNA. This sample gives 84,000 or so clones in total; roughly 87% of them show up just once. The ten largest make up more than 5% of the sample.

Explained via the paper, the time point label denotes: baseline before first vaccination. Explained via the paper, the treatment or condition label denotes: meningococcal conjugate vaccine given as trial control. Samples from vaccinated people were obtained from the UK trials COV001 and COV002, which included a single-blind randomized controlled phase 2/3 trial of AZD1222 (ChAdOx1 nCoV-19) in healthy adults. For TCRbeta chain sequencing, PBMC samples from trial participants were taken at day 0 and at day 28 after the second dose. The sequenced sample was peripheral blood, obtained on day 0 of MenACWY control vaccination. In this chain, TRBV6-5 is recombined with TRBJ2-5, with the D gene not clear enough to name. The clonotype comes from an adult in good health. CDR3 loop: CASIWGSGQETQYF. The bases read TGTGCCAGCATCTGGGGAAGTGGCCAAGAGACCCAGTACTTC.